Listed here are 15 T cell receptor beta chains from one sample, sequenced in a study of tumor and adjacent non-tumor tissue in lung cancer. This sample's RNA came from whole unsorted tissue. The normal lung tissue was taken more than 3 cm from the tumor edge. Three rounds of nested PCR, following a modified ARM-PCR protocol, produced the TCRbeta library. TCRdb reprocessed the multiplex PCR reads via MiXCR and lists one record per CDR3 protein. The table records tens of thousands of distinct CDR3 sequences, about 55% of them present only once. Sequencing input: distant non-tumor lung tissue. The source is a man in his 70s with non-small cell lung cancer.

V and J are TRBV20-1 and TRBJ1-5, with a tentative D call TRBD1 (6 bases). The ends were cut back, 3 bases at V and 5 bases at J, with 17 bases in the middle. The CDR3 totals 15 residues. CDR1 is DFQATT, CDR2 SNEGSKA, per germline (reference sequence). CDR3 sequence (DNA): TGCAGTGCTAGTCTACAGGGCCAGCTGGATCAGCCCCAGCATTTT. Translated, it gives CSASLQGQLDQPQHF.

With respect to this clonotype: A read error may explain this, as a much larger clone is one base away. The chain joins TRBV5-6 to TRBJ2-2; 11 nucleotides line up with TRBD2. The CDR3 has 16 amino acids. Per the germline V gene, CDR1 is SGHDT and CDR2 is YYEEEE. J lost 5 bases, V lost 1 base, and 4 bases had no gene match. CDR3 residues: CASSLTLAGDTGELFF. DNA of the CDR3: TGTGCCAGCAGCTTGACACTAGCGGGAGATACCGGGGAGCTGTTTTTT.

This clonotype was recorded many times. The chain has TRBV4-1 and TRBJ1-2, with 7 positions matching TRBD1. This CDR3 region has 16 residues. Germline values: CDR1 MGHRA, CDR2 YSYEKL. Trimming took 2 bases from V and 1 from J; bases not matched to a gene: 7. In nucleotides, the CDR3 is TGCGCCAGCAGCCAAATTGCACAGGGGATTAACTATGGCTACACCTTC. Its translation is CASSQIAQGINYGYTF.

This chain uses TRBV11-2 with TRBJ1-2, with D tentatively TRBD1 (5 bases). Germline-derived CDR1 and CDR2 are SGHAT and FQNNGV. The CDR3 extends over 15 amino acids. V was shortened by 5 bases and J by 2 bases, with 15 bases between the two germline ends. Here the CDR3 DNA reads TGTGCCAGCAGCGTAAGCTTGACAGTGAACTATGGCTACACCTTC. Protein product: CASSVSLTVNYGYTF.

The chain combines TRBV10-3 with TRBJ1-2; D is ambiguous. Trimming took 0 bases from V and 8 from J, leaving 10 bases between them. CDR3 length: 13 residues. Germline-derived CDR1 and CDR2 are ENHRY and SYGVKD. CDR3 residues: CAISESTGRGYTF. Here the CDR3 DNA reads TGTGCCATCAGTGAGTCGACGGGAAGGGGCTACACCTTC.

To note about this clonotype: This may stem from a read error, because a much larger clone lies one nucleotide away. This chain uses TRBV6-7 with TRBJ1-3; D ambiguous. TRBV6-7 qualifies as an ORF whose function is uncertain. The CDR3 contains 18 residues. The CDR3: CASSYSFRQSGSGDTIYF. CDR3 in DNA: TGTGCCAGCAGTTACTCGTTCAGGCAAAGCGGCTCTGGAGACACCATATATTTT.

V is TRBV24-1 and J is TRBJ2-3; TRBD2 is a possible D gene (5 bases). This CDR3 is built from 14 residues. The germline V gene has CDR1 KGHDR and CDR2 SFDVKD. The V and J ends lost 7 bases and 0 bases respectively, with 10 bases between them. CDR3 residues: CATRREDSTDTQYF. As DNA, the CDR3 is TGTGCCACCAGGAGGGAAGACAGCACAGATACGCAGTATTTT.

Notes on this clonotype: One junction end does not reproduce the germline sequence, and a read error may be involved. The chain joins TRBV2 to TRBJ2-3; the D is unclear. The germline V gene has CDR1 SNHLY and CDR2 FYNNEI. The CDR3 runs to 14 residues. The CDR3 sequence: CANSAQDWPDTQYF. CDR3 coding DNA: TGTGCCAACAGTGCTCAAGATTGGCCTGATACGCAGTATTTT.

V is TRBV12-3 or TRBV12-4 and J is TRBJ2-3; D unclear. Trimming removed 7 bases at V and 5 bases at J, with 10 bases between. This CDR3 spans 12 amino acids. The CDR3 region is CASNRNIDTQYF. The CDR3 DNA is TGTGCCAGCAACCGGAACATAGATACGCAGTATTTT.

As for this clonotype: One end of the junction does not line up with germline, which may come from a read error. The rearrangement links TRBV6-2 or TRBV6-3 to TRBJ1-5; unclear D gene. There are 13 residues in the CDR3. Germline V gene sequence: CDR1 MNHEY, CDR2 SVGEGT. DNA of the CDR3: TGTGCCAGCAGCCTCGAGGGTTCGAAGCCCCAGCATTTC. This translates into CASSLEGSKPQHF.

About this clonotype itself: No DNA is shown, since the ends of the CDR3 on it are uncertain; the CDR3 is the one TCRdb lists. V usage is TRBV29-1 and J usage is TRBJ1-3. Including both end residues, the CDR3 is 12 amino acids long. The germline gives CDR1 SQVTM, CDR2 ANQGSEA. The CDR3 here is CSVVGPGNTVYF.

This clonotype was seen ten or more times. This chain connects TRBV5-6 to TRBJ2-1, with 9 bases that match TRBD1. V shed 2 bases, J shed 3 bases, and the junction held 3 bases outside the gene matches. This CDR3 spans 15 amino acids. Germline CDR1 is SGHDT and CDR2 is YYEEEE. Written as DNA, the CDR3 is TGTGCCAGCAGCTTCACAGGGGGCGGCTACAATGAGCAGTTCTTC. This sequence encodes CASSFTGGGYNEQFF.

Details on this clonotype: One base away lies a much larger clone, so this may be a sequencing read error. The CDR3 DNA reads as TGTGCCAGCAGTTACCGGGTGGTAGGGGCTCAGTTCTTC. Translation gives CASSYRVVGAQFF. This chain links TRBV6-5 with TRBJ2-1; tentatively, D is TRBD1 (5 bases). Germline assignment: CDR1 MNHEY and CDR2 SVGAGI. CDR3 length equals 13 residues. V was shortened by 2 bases and J by 13 bases, with 15 bases between the two germline ends.

Remarks on this clonotype: In this CDR3 the conserved last residue, phenylalanine or tryptophan, is missing, so a read error is likely. The rearrangement joins TRBV28 to TRBJ2-4; a weak D match, TRBD1 (7 bases). CDR3 length equals 15 residues. Trimming cost V 6 bases and J 1 base, with 13 bases left between them. The V gene's germline CDR1 is MDHEN and CDR2 SYDVKM. The CDR3 region is CASSPEGAAKNIQYS. The CDR3 DNA follows: TGTGCCAGCAGCCCGGAGGGGGCGGCCAAAAACATTCAGTACTCC.

Note on this clonotype: The germline gene is not matched at one end of the junction; a read error may be the cause. This chain joins TRBV11-2 and TRBJ2-2, with 7 bases matching TRBD2. Germline values: CDR1 SGHAT, CDR2 FQNNGV. The length of the CDR3 is 15 residues. This CDR3 is CASSFGGSVTRELFF. The CDR3 coding sequence is TGTGCCAGCAGCTTCGGCGGGAGCGTCACCCGGGAGCTGTTTTTT.